These T cell receptor beta chains were read from a single sample in a study of PD-L1 blockade in urothelial cancer. TCRdb's copy holds only in-frame clones and misses some; the assay was immunoSEQ multiplex PCR. The profile covers 20,000 to 25,000 clones, with around 82% appearing a single time and 1.6% taken by the ten largest. Sequencing used PBMCs, obtained around atezolizumab (anti-PD-L1) treatment. Every receptor here comes from a man between 65 and 79 years old with urothelial cancer. CDR3s include the opening cysteine and the closing phenylalanine or tryptophan. A D gene is named only where the DNA matches it firmly. Expanded clones get a size class; other rows say once, few or many, or leave the size out.

j_gene	abundance	v_gene	d_gene	CDR3nt	CDR3aa
TRBJ1-1	NA	TRBV29-1	TRBD1	TGCAGCGCTGACAGGGGTGTGAACACTGAAGCTTTCTTT	CSADRGVNTEAFF
TRBJ1-5	NA	TRBV30	NA	TGTGCCTGGGGAACAGGATCAAGCAATCAGCCCCAGCATTTT	CAWGTGSSNQPQHF
TRBJ1-1	NA	TRBV11-2	TRBD1	TGTGCCAGCAGCTTAGTACTGGGACAGGGGGCGAAGAACACTGAAGCTTTCTTT	CASSLVLGQGAKNTEAFF
TRBJ2-1	NA	TRBV7-9	TRBD2	TGTGCCAGCAGCTTAGCGCTAGCGGGAGACAATGAGCAGTTCTTC	CASSLALAGDNEQFF
TRBJ2-7	NA	TRBV6-5	TRBD2	TGTGCCAGCCGGGAGGGCCGGTTTTATAACTACGAGCAGTACTTC	CASREGRFYNYEQYF
TRBJ2-5	NA	TRBV4-1	NA	TGCGCCAGCAGCCGACTTGGCCCCTCTGACGGAGAGACCCAGTACTTC	CASSRLGPSDGETQYF
TRBJ2-3	NA	TRBV29-1	NA	TGCAGCGTTGAAGGGCCCCCCCCAGTTCCCACAGATACGCAGTATTTT	CSVEGPPPVPTDTQYF
TRBJ2-2	NA	TRBV6-5	TRBD1	TGTGCCAGCAGCTCCGGGACAGGTACCGGGGAGCTGTTTTTT	CASSSGTGTGELFF
TRBJ2-5	NA	TRBV19	TRBD2	TGTGCCAGTAGTACAAGATTAGCGGGTTGGAAAGAGACCCAGTACTTC	CASSTRLAGWKETQYF
TRBJ2-6	NA	TRBV7-9	NA	TGTGCCAGCAGCCCCTCTTGGGCCAACGTCCTGACTTTC	CASSPSWANVLTF
TRBJ2-1	NA	TRBV4-2	TRBD2	TGTGCCAGCAGCCAAGACGGCGCGGGAGGAAGCAATGAGCAGTTCTTC	CASSQDGAGGSNEQFF
TRBJ2-3	NA	TRBV29-1	TRBD1	TGCAGCGCCGGCTTGGGACAGGGTGCAGATACGCAGTATTTT	CSAGLGQGADTQYF
TRBJ2-2	NA	TRBV5-5	NA	TGTGCCAGCAGCTTGGCGACACTCTCGAACACCGGGGAGCTGTTTTTT	CASSLATLSNTGELFF
TRBJ2-7	NA	TRBV5-6	TRBD2	TGTGCCAGCTCCGGGCTGGCGGGAGGAGACGAGCAGTACTTC	CASSGLAGGDEQYF
TRBJ1-3	NA	TRBV30	TRBD1	TGTGCCTGGACCGCCGACAGGGTGAATGGAAACACCATATATTTT	CAWTADRVNGNTIYF
TRBJ2-5	NA	TRBV20-1	NA	TGCAGTGCTGCGGAAGAGACCCAGTACTTC	CSAAEETQYF
TRBJ2-5	NA	TRBV5-4	TRBD1	TGTGCCAGCAGCTTGGTGGACAGGGAAGAGACCCAGTACTTC	CASSLVDREETQYF
TRBJ2-3	NA	TRBV7-3	NA	TGTGCCAGCAGCTGGGGGCCCCAAGGGTCAGATACGCAGTATTTT	CASSWGPQGSDTQYF
TRBJ2-1	NA	TRBV6-5	TRBD2	TGTGCCAGCAGTTCCGGGACTAGCGGTCTAAATGAGCAGTTCTTC	CASSSGTSGLNEQFF
TRBJ2-1	few	TRBV18	NA	TGTGCCACCACCTATTCCGGGAGCTACAATGAGCAGTTCTTC	CATTYSGSYNEQFF
TRBJ2-2	few	TRBV4-1	TRBD2	TGCGCCAGCAGCCTGGGACTAGCAAACACCGGGGAGCTGTTTTTT	CASSLGLANTGELFF
TRBJ2-7	NA	TRBV7-6	NA	TGTGCCAGCAGCTTAGCCCCCCTTTTAGCGATCTACGAGCAGTACTTC	CASSLAPLLAIYEQYF
TRBJ2-5	NA	TRBV6-5	NA	TGTGCCAGCAGCTTCTATGCGGGTGGGGAAGAGACCCAGTACTTC	CASSFYAGGEETQYF
TRBJ2-3	NA	TRBV2	TRBD2	TGTGCCAGCAGGGTTCTAGCGGAGTCTAGCACAGATACGCAGTATTTT	CASRVLAESSTDTQYF
TRBJ1-1	once	TRBV5-6	TRBD1	TGTGCCAGCAGCGCCACGGGACAGATGAACACTGAAGCTTTCTTT	CASSATGQMNTEAFF
TRBJ2-3	NA	TRBV5-6	TRBD1	TGTGCCAGCAGCCAACGGACAGGAGACACAGATACGCAGTATTTT	CASSQRTGDTDTQYF
TRBJ1-2	NA	TRBV27	NA	TGTGCCAGCAGGAGAGCTAACTATGGCTACACCTTC	CASRRANYGYTF
TRBJ2-3	NA	TRBV5-6	NA	TGTGCCAGCAGCATCCCTAACTCAGATACGCAGTATTTT	CASSIPNSDTQYF
TRBJ2-3	NA	TRBV11-2	TRBD1	TGTGCCAGCGGCAGGGGGCGAACAGATACGCAGTATTTT	CASGRGRTDTQYF
TRBJ1-5	NA	TRBV2	NA	TGTGCCAGCAGTGAAGTTGGAGGGGTTAGGAATCAGCCCCAGCATTTT	CASSEVGGVRNQPQHF
TRBJ2-1	NA	TRBV5-1	TRBD2	TGCGCCAGCAGCATTAGCGGGAGCTCCTACAATGAGCAGTTCTTC	CASSISGSSYNEQFF
TRBJ2-3	NA	TRBV2	NA	TGTGCCAGTGCAGGGGACACAGATACGCAGTATTTT	CASAGDTDTQYF
TRBJ2-1	NA	TRBV5-5	NA	TGTGCCAGCAGCTTGGCGCTAGCGAGCTCCTACAATGAGCAGTTCTTC	CASSLALASSYNEQFF
TRBJ2-7	NA	TRBV5-4	TRBD2	TGTGCCAGCAGCTTGGAGAGCGGGAGTTACGAGCAGTACTTC	CASSLESGSYEQYF
TRBJ1-1	NA	TRBV27	TRBD1	TGTGCCAGCAGTTCCCCCACAGGGGGCTTGAACACTGAAGCTTTCTTT	CASSSPTGGLNTEAFF
TRBJ1-2	few	TRBV27	NA	TGTGCCAGCAGTTTAGGGCAGAGCTATGGCTACACCTTC	CASSLGQSYGYTF
TRBJ1-1	NA	TRBV5-1	NA	TGCGCCAGCAGCCCCTTGTTGAACACTGAAGCTTTCTTT	CASSPLLNTEAFF
TRBJ1-2	once	TRBV11-2	NA	TGTGCCAGCAGCTTACCCTTCAGGAGAGGGCGAGGCTACACCTTC	CASSLPFRRGRGYTF